This passage covers 15 T cell receptor beta chains from one sample sequenced in a study of T cells in localized non-small cell lung cancer. This table comes from immunoSEQ multiplex PCR, and its TCRdb copy is limited to in-frame clones, with some not included. The sample has about 20,000 clones, about 89% seen once. Here the sequenced sample was peripheral blood, taken before any cancer treatment. All receptors come from a man aged 35-75 years with stage I lung adenocarcinoma.

The chain is built from TRBV5-4 and TRBJ2-5; 8 bases line up with TRBD2. This CDR3 comprises 14 residues. V shed 6 bases, J shed 4 bases, and the junction held 8 bases outside the gene matches. CDR1 is SGHNT, CDR2 YYREEE, per germline (reference sequence). In nucleotides, the CDR3 is TGTGCCAGCACCTTCGGGCTAGCGGGAGAGACCCAGTACTTC. It yields the protein CASTFGLAGETQYF.

The chain couples TRBV2 to TRBJ1-1; D remains ambiguous. This CDR3 is built from 13 residues. The V gene lost 3 bases and the J gene lost 4 bases, with 9 bases spanning the gap. Germline V gene sequence: CDR1 SNHLY, CDR2 FYNNEI. The CDR3 loop reads CASSEAGPTEAFF. Here the CDR3 DNA reads TGTGCCAGCAGTGAGGCCGGACCCACTGAAGCTTTCTTT.

The rearrangement joins TRBV2 to TRBJ2-2; D might be TRBD2 (6 bases). CDR3 length equals 15 residues. The germline V gene encodes CDR1 SNHLY and CDR2 FYNNEI. The V end was cut by 4 bases, the J end by 6 bases, with 15 bases between. The CDR3 nucleotides are TGTGCCAGCAGTGCCTTTACTAGCTTCGCCGGGGAGCTGTTTTTT. Encoded protein: CASSAFTSFAGELFF.

This sequence joins TRBV12-5 and TRBJ2-7; the D call may be TRBD1 or TRBD2 (5 bases each). The CDR3 consists of 13 residues. From germline, CDR1 is LGHNT and CDR2 FRNRAP. V lost 1 base and J 2 bases, leaving 6 bases between the germline ends. This CDR3 is CASGLGGAYEQYF. DNA for the CDR3: TGTGCTAGTGGTTTGGGAGGGGCCTACGAGCAGTACTTC. The full variable domain, in which reference TRBV12-5 and TRBJ2-7 provide the parts outside the CDR3, is DARVTQTPRHKVTEMGQEVTMRCQPILGHNTVFWYRQTMMQGLELLAYFRNRAPLDDSGMPKDRFSAEMPDATLATLKIQPSEPRDSAVYFCASGLGGAYEQYFGPGTRLTVT.

The CDR3 sequence: CASRATQGLYEQYF. Here the CDR3 DNA reads TGCGCCAGCCGGGCTACACAGGGCCTCTACGAGCAGTACTTC. The chain joins TRBV5-1 to TRBJ2-7, with D perhaps matching TRBD1 (6 bases). V gave up 7 bases and J gave up 3 bases, with 17 bases separating them. Germline CDR1 is SGHRS and CDR2 is YFSETQ. The CDR3 totals 14 residues.

The chain couples TRBV11-2 to TRBJ1-4; maybe TRBD1 (5 bases). Trimming took off 3 bases at V and 14 bases at J, with 13 bases between the two ends. This CDR3 comprises 12 residues. Germline V gene sequence: CDR1 SGHAT, CDR2 FQNNGV. The CDR3 DNA reads as TGTGCCAGCAGCTTTGATCCCAGGGCTCTGTTTTTT. Its translation is CASSFDPRALFF.

V gene TRBV5-1 combines with J gene TRBJ2-5; tentatively, D is TRBD2 (5 bases). V shed 2 bases and J shed 5 bases, with 10 bases lying between them. The CDR3 is 13 residues long. The germline V gene encodes CDR1 SGHRS and CDR2 YFSETQ. The CDR3 DNA follows: TGCGCCAGCAGCTTAACTAGTCGGGAGACCCAGTACTTC. It translates to CASSLTSRETQYF.

Notes on this clone: The identical CDR3 is also encoded by other nucleotide sequences in the sample. The rearrangement uses TRBV7-3 and TRBJ2-1; D gene ambiguous. Trimming left V 3 bases short and J 6 bases short, with 6 bases between. Germline loops: CDR1 SGHTA, CDR2 FQGTGA. This CDR3 spans 12 amino acids. The CDR3 here is CASSFSGNEQFF. The CDR3, as DNA: TGTGCCAGCAGCTTCTCCGGCAATGAGCAGTTCTTC.

The genes are TRBV9 and TRBJ1-2, with 10 bases lining up with TRBD1. The germline V gene has CDR1 SGDLS and CDR2 YYNGEE. The CDR3 consists of 13 residues. Germline trimming cut 7 bases from V and 8 bases from J; bases unmatched to any gene: 8. CDR3 sequence: CASGRGQGYGYTF. Here the CDR3 DNA reads TGTGCCAGCGGACGGGGACAGGGGTACGGCTACACCTTC.

The chain employs TRBV30 and TRBJ1-3, with 10 bases matching TRBD1. Germline CDR1 GTSNPN, CDR2 SVGIG (reference sequence). Trimming at V came to 4 bases and at J to 0 bases, leaving 3 bases not matched to a gene. The CDR3 is made up of 15 amino acids. The CDR3, as DNA: TGTGCCTGGAACGGACAGGGGGTCTCTGGAAACACCATATATTTT. Translation: CAWNGQGVSGNTIYF.

The chain's CDR3 is CASSDGNTGELFF. The CDR3 DNA reads as TGTGCCAGCAGTGACGGGAACACCGGGGAGCTGTTTTTT. V is TRBV6-4 and J is TRBJ2-2; D ambiguous. Per the germline V gene, CDR1 is MRHNA and CDR2 is SNTAGT. With 2 bases removed from V and 1 base from J, the gap between germline ends came to 2 bases. The CDR3 contains 13 residues.

The chain recombines TRBV5-4 with TRBJ2-7; 8 positions agree with TRBD1. The CDR3 is 14 residues long. CDR1 and CDR2 from the germline V gene are SGHNT and YYREEE (reference sequence). V shed 4 bases and J 5 bases; nucleotides not matched to a gene: 8. CDR3 nucleotides: TGTGCCAGCAGCCGGTCAGGGGGCGGGCACGAGCAGTACTTC. Protein product: CASSRSGGGHEQYF.

The rearrangement joins TRBV27 to TRBJ2-2; 9 nucleotides agree with TRBD1. After removal of 8 bases from V and 6 bases from J, the junction contained 7 bases not matched to a gene. CDR3 size: 14 residues. Germline V gene sequence: CDR1 MNHEY, CDR2 SMNVEV (reference sequence). This CDR3 reads CASQGQGAPGELFF. CDR3 nucleotides: TGTGCCAGCCAGGGACAGGGAGCTCCCGGGGAGCTGTTTTTT.

The V call is TRBV7-8, the J call TRBJ1-6; no clear D gene. The V gene lost 1 base and the J gene lost 2 bases, with 6 bases spanning the gap. The CDR3 is 15 residues long. CDR1 is SGHVS and CDR2 is FQNEAQ in the germline V gene. The CDR3 protein is CASSLEVTYNSPLHF. In nucleotides, the CDR3 is TGTGCCAGCAGCTTAGAGGTTACCTATAATTCACCCCTCCACTTT.

This clone appeared once. This chain links TRBV20-1 with TRBJ1-3; D is ambiguous. V lost 7 bases, J lost 8 bases, and 12 bases lay in between. The germline V gene encodes CDR1 DFQATT and CDR2 SNEGSKA (reference sequence). There are 11 residues in the CDR3. The CDR3 DNA follows: TGCAGTGTCGGTCAAGCCGACACCATATATTTT. The encoded protein is CSVGQADTIYF.